This T cell receptor (beta chain) originates from a study of CD8 T cells in ankylosing spondylitis. This clonotype came up a few times. Its antigen remains unidentified. General observations from the study: Reports of some motif variants in reactive arthritis synovial fluid and blood predate this one.

Germline V gene sequence: CDR1 KGHSH, CDR2 LQKENI. The CDR3 totals 12 residues. Trimming removed 6 bases from V and 9 bases from J, with 14 bases in between. TCRdb reanalysed the 5' RACE reads using MiXCR and keeps one entry per CDR3 protein. The sample lists approximately 240,000 distinct CDR3 sequences; under 12% were seen once. The TCR originated in a male donor with ankylosing spondylitis or in good health (not recorded which). The chain is built from TRBV18 and TRBJ1-1, with a weak D call TRBD1 (5 bases). The sequencing input was blood, either unsorted or a sorted T cell fraction (not recorded which). The CDR3 region is CASSPGGMKAFF. The CDR3 coding sequence is TGTGCCAGCTCCCCTGGGGGGATGAAAGCTTTCTTT.